The clone carrying this T cell receptor (beta chain) was observed a few times. Its matching antigen is unknown. This sample was included in a study of OX40 agonist ivuxolimab in advanced cancers. Study overall: Patients assigned to dose escalation were diagnosed with hepatocellular carcinoma, melanoma, renal cell or head and neck cancer. General study points: Both blood CD4+ and CD8+ T cells showed clonal growth by week 6 at 0.1 to 3.0 mg/kg. The work left the antigen specificity of expanded peripheral T cells undetermined.

Between the trimmed V and J ends, which lost 4 bases and 0 bases, there was a span of 13 bases. Germline CDR1 reads MGHRA; CDR2 reads YSYEKL. The CDR3 has 17 amino acids. Assay used: immunoSEQ multiplex PCR; TCRdb lists only in-frame clones, some missing. This table has 45,000 to 55,000 clones, about 83% appearing once. The chain couples TRBV4-1 to TRBJ2-6; D is ambiguous. The material sequenced was CD4+ or CD8+ T cells sorted from blood, taken in a trial of the OX40 agonist ivuxolimab. The receptor's source is an adult with an advanced solid tumor such as melanoma, head and neck, liver or kidney cancer. DNA of the CDR3: TGCGCCAGCAGCCCCACAGCGAGAACCTCTGGGGCCAACGTCCTGACTTTC. Its protein is CASSPTARTSGANVLTF.